These T cell receptor beta chains were read from a single sample in a study of blood T cell repertoires in COVID-19. The table came from immunoSEQ multiplex PCR; TCRdb's copy has only in-frame clones and leaves some out. The profile shows 250,000 to 350,000 clones, about four fifths of them singletons. Sequenced sample: peripheral blood. The receptor set was obtained from a person between 65 and 79 years old with COVID-19, enrolled during active disease. Each CDR3 is given with its conserved first and last residue. Fields, in order: D gene, J gene, clone size, V gene, CDR3 protein, CDR3 DNA. D genes are given only for firm matches. Only some rows state a clone size, as once, few, many or a class for expanded clones.

>TRBD2|TRBJ2-1|-|TRBV7-2
CASSLGTSYYNEQFF
TGTGCCAGCAGCTTGGGGACTAGTTACTACAATGAGCAGTTCTTC
>-|TRBJ1-5|-|TRBV6-2/TRBV6-3
CASSKEGVSNQPQHF
TGTGCCAGCAGTAAAGAAGGAGTCAGCAATCAGCCCCAGCATTTT
>-|TRBJ2-5|-|TRBV7-9
CASSLGDTNQETQYF
TGTGCCAGCAGCTTAGGGGACACTAATCAAGAGACCCAGTACTTC
>TRBD1|TRBJ1-2|-|TRBV12-3/TRBV12-4
CASSAQGFYGYTF
TGTGCCAGCAGTGCACAGGGGTTCTATGGCTACACCTTC
>TRBD1|TRBJ1-1|-|TRBV5-1
CASSLAGGAAMNTEAFF
TGCGCCAGCAGCTTGGCAGGGGGCGCCGCGATGAACACTGAAGCTTTCTTT
>-|TRBJ1-6|-|TRBV7-8
CASSLGALSPLHF
TGTGCCAGCAGCTTAGGGGCACTTTCACCCCTCCACTTT
>-|TRBJ2-7|-|TRBV7-2
CASSLSPRITGGGRGQYF
TGTGCCAGCAGCCTCAGCCCCAGAATTACAGGAGGAGGGAGAGGGCAGTACTTC
>TRBD1|TRBJ1-2|-|TRBV13
CASSSGQGYYGYTF
TGTGCCAGCAGCTCGGGACAGGGGTATTATGGCTACACCTTC
>-|TRBJ2-7|once|TRBV19
CASRPGGTIEQYF
TGTGCCAGTAGACCCGGTGGGACAATCGAGCAGTACTTC
>-|TRBJ2-2|-|TRBV25-1
CASSPGTGDTGELFF
TGTGCCAGCAGCCCCGGGACGGGAGACACCGGGGAGCTGTTTTTT
>-|TRBJ2-5|-|TRBV7-8
CASSLRGGGRETQYF
TGTGCCAGCAGCTTACGAGGTGGAGGGAGGGAGACCCAGTACTTC
>-|TRBJ1-3|-|TRBV4-2
CASSQDVNRASGNTIYF
TGTGCCAGCAGCCAAGACGTGAACAGGGCTTCTGGAAACACCATATATTTT
>TRBD2|TRBJ2-7|-|TRBV27
CASSVRGLGYEQYF
TGTGCCAGCAGTGTACGCGGACTAGGGTACGAGCAGTACTTC
>TRBD2|TRBJ2-2|-|TRBV23-1
CASSQRIAGGADPGELFF
TGCGCCAGCAGTCAAAGGATAGCGGGGGGTGCCGACCCCGGGGAGCTGTTTTTT